This T cell receptor (beta chain) was recorded in a study of brain metastases from non-small cell lung cancer. There are a few counts of this clone. The trim removed 0 bases at V and 0 bases at J, leaving 8 bases unmatched. The CDR3 contains 19 residues. Here immunoSEQ multiplex PCR was the method, and the copy in TCRdb shows in-frame clones only, minus some. The data hold about 1,400 clones, with roughly 80% observed a single time. The origin of this receptor is a donor aged 40 or older with non-small cell lung cancer. V is TRBV23-1 and J is TRBJ2-6; 7 positions match TRBD1. TRBV23-1 is assigned to the ORF class and has an uncertain function. The material sequenced was tumor-adjacent normal tissue. CDR3 amino acids: CASSQSDRDSLSGANVLTF. CDR3 nucleotide sequence: TGCGCCAGCAGTCAATCGGACCGGGACAGTCTCTCTGGGGCCAACGTCCTGACTTTC.